This TCR beta chain was observed in a study of early T cells in non-severe SARS-CoV-2 infection. Study information: Unsorted whole-blood RNA was sequenced in bulk, leaving chains unpaired.

This clonotype has just a few counts. The ends were cut back, 5 bases at V and 7 bases at J, with 12 bases in the middle. CDR1 is LGHDT and CDR2 is YNNKEL in the germline V gene (reference sequence). The length of the CDR3 is 12 residues. Molecules of cDNA were individually given unique molecular identifiers that were attached to them. TCRdb reanalysed the 5' RACE reads using MiXCR and keeps one entry per CDR3 protein. The sample includes about 56,000 distinct CDR3 sequences, approximately 15% of them seen just once. The TCR comes from an adult who was a healthcare worker with PCR-confirmed SARS-CoV-2 infection or an uninfected control (not recorded which). The chain links TRBV3-1 to TRBJ2-7, with D maybe TRBD2 (5 bases). The sequences come from whole blood, collected at baseline. The CDR3 region is CASSYEGREQYF. DNA of the CDR3: TGTGCCAGCAGCTACGAGGGTCGTGAGCAGTACTTC.